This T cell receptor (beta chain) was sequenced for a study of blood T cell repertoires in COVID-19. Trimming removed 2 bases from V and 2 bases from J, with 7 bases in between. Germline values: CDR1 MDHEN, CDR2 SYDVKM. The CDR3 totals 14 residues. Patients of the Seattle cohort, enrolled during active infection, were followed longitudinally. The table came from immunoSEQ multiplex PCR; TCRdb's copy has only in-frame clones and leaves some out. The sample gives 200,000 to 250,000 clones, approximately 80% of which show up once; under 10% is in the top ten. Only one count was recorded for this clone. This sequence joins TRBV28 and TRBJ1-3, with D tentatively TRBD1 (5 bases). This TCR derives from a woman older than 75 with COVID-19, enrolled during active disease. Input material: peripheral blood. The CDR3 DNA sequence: TGTGCCAGCAGTTTACCAGGGACTGGAAACACCATATATTTT. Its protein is CASSLPGTGNTIYF.